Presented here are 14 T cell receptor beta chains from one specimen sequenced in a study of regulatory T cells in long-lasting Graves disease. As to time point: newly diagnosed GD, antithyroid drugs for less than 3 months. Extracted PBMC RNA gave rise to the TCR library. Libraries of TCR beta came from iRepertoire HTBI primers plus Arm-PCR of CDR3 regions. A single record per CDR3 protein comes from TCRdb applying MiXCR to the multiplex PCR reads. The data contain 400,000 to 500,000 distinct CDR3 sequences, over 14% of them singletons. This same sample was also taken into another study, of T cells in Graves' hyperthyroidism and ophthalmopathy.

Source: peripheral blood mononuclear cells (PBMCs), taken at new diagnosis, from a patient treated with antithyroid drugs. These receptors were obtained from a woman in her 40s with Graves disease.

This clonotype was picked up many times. The CDR3 sequence is CASSYGQGYQPQHF. The CDR3 region has the DNA TGTGCCAGCAGTTACGGACAGGGATATCAGCCCCAGCATTTT. This chain uses TRBV6-5 with TRBJ1-5; 8 bases agree with TRBD1. This CDR3 has 14 amino acids. Germline trimming cut 2 bases from V and 5 bases from J; bases unmatched to any gene: 2. The germline V gene has CDR1 MNHEY and CDR2 SVGAGI.

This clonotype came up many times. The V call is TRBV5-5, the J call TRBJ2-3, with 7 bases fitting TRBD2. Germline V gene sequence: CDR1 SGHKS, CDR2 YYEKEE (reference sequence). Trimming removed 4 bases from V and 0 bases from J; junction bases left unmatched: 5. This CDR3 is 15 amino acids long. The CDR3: CASSPGGSSTDTQYF. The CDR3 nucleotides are TGTGCCAGCAGCCCGGGCGGGAGTAGCACAGATACGCAGTATTTT.

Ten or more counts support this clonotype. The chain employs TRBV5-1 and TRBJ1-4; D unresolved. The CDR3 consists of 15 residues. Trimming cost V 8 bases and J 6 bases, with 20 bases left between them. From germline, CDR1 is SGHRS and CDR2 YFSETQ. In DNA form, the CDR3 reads TGCGCCAGTTTCCTGGGTGCGGGCAAGGATGAAAAACTGTTTTTT. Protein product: CASFLGAGKDEKLFF.

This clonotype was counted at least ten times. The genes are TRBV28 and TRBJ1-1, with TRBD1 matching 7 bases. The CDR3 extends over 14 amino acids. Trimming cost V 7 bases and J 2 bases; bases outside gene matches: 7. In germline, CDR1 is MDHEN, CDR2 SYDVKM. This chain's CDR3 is CASTSGTVNTEAFF. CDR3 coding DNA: TGTGCCAGCACCTCCGGGACAGTCAACACTGAAGCTTTCTTT.

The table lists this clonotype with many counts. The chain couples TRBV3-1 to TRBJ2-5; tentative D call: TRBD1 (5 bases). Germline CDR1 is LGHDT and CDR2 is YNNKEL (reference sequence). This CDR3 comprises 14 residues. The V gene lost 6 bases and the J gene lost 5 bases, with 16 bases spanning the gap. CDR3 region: CASSPTAGWETQYF. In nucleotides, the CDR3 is TGTGCCAGCAGTCCCACCGCAGGGTGGGAGACCCAGTACTTC.

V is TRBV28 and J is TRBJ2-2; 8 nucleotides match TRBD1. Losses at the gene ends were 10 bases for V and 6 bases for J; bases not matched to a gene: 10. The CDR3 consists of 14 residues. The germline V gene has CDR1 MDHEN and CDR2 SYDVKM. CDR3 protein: CATNPGQGPGELFF. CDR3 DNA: TGTGCCACAAACCCAGGACAGGGCCCCGGGGAGCTGTTTTTT.

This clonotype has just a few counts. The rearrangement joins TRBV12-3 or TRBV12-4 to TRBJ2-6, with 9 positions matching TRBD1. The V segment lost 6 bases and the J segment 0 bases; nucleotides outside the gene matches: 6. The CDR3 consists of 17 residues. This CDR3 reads CASSWDRASSGANVLTF. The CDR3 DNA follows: TGTGCCAGCAGCTGGGACAGGGCAAGCTCTGGGGCCAACGTCCTGACTTTC.

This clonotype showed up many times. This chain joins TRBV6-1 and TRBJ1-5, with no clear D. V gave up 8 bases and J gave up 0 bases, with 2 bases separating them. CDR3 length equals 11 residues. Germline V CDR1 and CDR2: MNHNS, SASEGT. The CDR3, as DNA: TGTGCCAGCGATAGCAATCAGCCCCAGCATTTT. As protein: CASDSNQPQHF.

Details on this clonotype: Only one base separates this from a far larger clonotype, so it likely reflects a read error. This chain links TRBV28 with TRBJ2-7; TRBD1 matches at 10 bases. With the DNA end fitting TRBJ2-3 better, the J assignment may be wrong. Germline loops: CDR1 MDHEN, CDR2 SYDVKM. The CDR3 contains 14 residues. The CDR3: CASGGGQGRDTQYF. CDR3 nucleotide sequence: TGTGCCAGCGGTGGGGGACAGGGGAGAGATACGCAGTATTTT.

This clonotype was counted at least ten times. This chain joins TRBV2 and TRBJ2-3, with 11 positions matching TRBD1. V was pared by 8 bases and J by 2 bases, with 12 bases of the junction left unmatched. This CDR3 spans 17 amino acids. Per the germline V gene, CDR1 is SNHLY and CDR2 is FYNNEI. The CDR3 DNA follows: TGTGCCAGCGGTGGACAGGGGGCAGCATCTTTCACAGATACGCAGTATTTT. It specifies CASGGQGAASFTDTQYF.

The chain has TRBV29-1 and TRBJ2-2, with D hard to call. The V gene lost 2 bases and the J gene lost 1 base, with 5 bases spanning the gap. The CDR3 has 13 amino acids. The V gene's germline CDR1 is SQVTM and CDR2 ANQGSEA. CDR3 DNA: TGCAGCGTTGAACCGGAGAACACCGGGGAGCTGTTTTTT. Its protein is CSVEPENTGELFF.

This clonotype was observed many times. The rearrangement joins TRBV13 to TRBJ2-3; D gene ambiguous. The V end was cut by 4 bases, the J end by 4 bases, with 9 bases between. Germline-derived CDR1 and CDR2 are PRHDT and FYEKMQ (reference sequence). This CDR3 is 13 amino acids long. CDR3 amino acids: CASSSYLADTQYF. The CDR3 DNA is TGTGCCAGCAGCTCTTACCTGGCAGATACGCAGTATTTT.

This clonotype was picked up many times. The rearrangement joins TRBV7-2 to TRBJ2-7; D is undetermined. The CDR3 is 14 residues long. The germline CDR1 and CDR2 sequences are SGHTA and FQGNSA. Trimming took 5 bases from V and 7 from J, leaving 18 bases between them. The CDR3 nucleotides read TGTGCCAGCAGCCTACGGACCCCCGAAGGGGAGCAGTACTTC. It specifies CASSLRTPEGEQYF.

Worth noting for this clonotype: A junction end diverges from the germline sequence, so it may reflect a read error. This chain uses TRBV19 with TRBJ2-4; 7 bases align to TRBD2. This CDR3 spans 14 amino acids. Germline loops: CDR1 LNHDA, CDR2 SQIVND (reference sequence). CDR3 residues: CAGSTKRDPNIQYF. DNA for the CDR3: TGTGCCGGTAGTACCAAGCGGGACCCGAACATTCAGTACTTC. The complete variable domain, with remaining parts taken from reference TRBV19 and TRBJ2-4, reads DGGITQSPKYLFRKEGQNVTLSCEQNLNHDAMYWYRQDPGQGLRLIYYSQIVNDFQKGDIAEGYSVSREKKESFPLTVTSAQKNPTAFYLCAGSTKRDPNIQYFGAGTRLSVL.